Included here is one T cell receptor beta chain sequence, with context. The CDR3 consists of 14 residues. Germline lookup yields CDR1 SGHNT and CDR2 YYREEE (reference sequence). V lost 5 bases, J lost 7 bases, and 8 bases stayed unmatched. The sample comes from a study of blood T cell repertoires in COVID-19. Produced via immunoSEQ multiplex PCR; TCRdb's table is partial and in-frame only. The sample has about 300,000 clones, approximately 91% seen once. The sequenced sample consisted of peripheral blood. The receptor was derived from a man in his late teens or twenties with active or convalescent COVID-19. J is TRBJ2-2 and V is TRBV5-4; 7 positions match TRBD2. CDR3 protein: CASSLGAGDGELFF. In DNA form, the CDR3 reads TGTGCCAGCAGTCTCGGCGCGGGGGACGGGGAGCTGTTTTTT.